This T cell receptor beta chain was documented in a study of shared clonotypes between healthy human individuals. Study-wide findings and caveats: Memory subsets generally showed lower estimated richness than naive subsets.

CD45RO-negative, CCR7-selected cells formed the naive CD8 fraction, which excluded terminally differentiated effector memory CD45RA+ cells. V shed 5 bases and J shed 2 bases, with 10 bases lying between them. This CDR3 contains 13 residues. Germline loops: CDR1 MNHEY, CDR2 SVGAGI. Measured with immunoSEQ multiplex PCR; TCRdb has only the in-frame clones, and not every one. The table lists 600,000 or so clones, roughly 98% of them singletons, with approximately 0.33% in the top ten. On this clone itself: Its antigen is currently unknown.

V usage is TRBV6-5 and J usage is TRBJ2-7; a possible D gene is TRBD2 (6 bases). Sequencing used naive CD8+ T cells sorted from blood. This receptor was taken from a man in his thirties or forties in good health. For the CDR3, the DNA is TGTGCCAGCAGTCCCGCGGGACCCTACGAGCAGTACTTC. Protein sequence: CASSPAGPYEQYF.